Included here is one TCR beta chain sequence, with context. The CDR3 is cut off 3 residues early in the read; its end comes from the germline J gene. These data belong to a study of T cells in women clearing cervical HPV infection. The repertoire was sequenced with immunoSEQ multiplex PCR; TCRdb's copy has only in-frame clones and lacks some. In all, the sample yields just over 20,000 clones. The CDR3 consists of 14 residues. From germline, CDR1 is GTSNPN and CDR2 SVGIG (reference sequence). V lost 8 bases, J lost 1 base, and 16 bases lay in between. This sequence was found in a woman between 18 and 69 years old with a cervical HPV16 infection that either progressed to CIN3+ or cleared (not recorded which). V is TRBV30 and J is TRBJ2-3; a possible D gene is TRBD1 (6 bases). Sequenced sample: blood buffy coat. Incomplete CDR3 DNA: TGTGCCGGACTCAGGGGAATAGGCACAGATACG. As protein: CAGLRGIGTDT. The CDR3 in its entirety is CAGLRGIGTDTQYF.